This paragraph reports one TCR beta chain. The record originates from a study of blood T cell repertoires in COVID-19. About the study: Material from acute and convalescent COVID-19 was sourced from the United States, Italy and Spain. T cells, B-cell-depleted T cells, or PBMCs provided the cDNA or gDNA that served as material.

Followed longitudinally, the Seattle patients had been enrolled during active infection. Original processing methods: The authors estimated nucleated cell counts from reference gene primer amplification. The protocol was immunoSEQ multiplex PCR, while the TCRdb copy is restricted to in-frame clones and leaves out a portion. The D gene and trimming were derived from the DNA, and the V and J assignments and clone size from that table. The sample holds 150,000 to 200,000 clones, roughly nine tenths seen once. CDR3 length: 15 amino acids. V was cut by 0 bases and J by 3 bases, with 11 bases left in between. Germline V gene data show CDR1 as MNHEY and CDR2 as SVGAGI.

The sequence was obtained from a woman aged 55-75 years with COVID-19, enrolled during active disease. The sample comprised peripheral blood. This chain uses TRBV6-5 with TRBJ1-1; D not resolved. This CDR3 reads CASSYSMAGDTEAFF. The CDR3 DNA sequence: TGTGCCAGCAGTTACTCGATGGCAGGCGACACTGAAGCTTTCTTT.